Here is one T cell receptor beta chain with its context. Its antigen is as yet unknown. The data were taken from a study of PD-1 blockade in classical Hodgkin lymphoma. Turning to the study itself: Nivolumab was given intravenously to patients at 3 mg/kg every 2 weeks. Regarding the study as a whole: Relapsed/refractory patients reportedly had the lowest baseline TCR diversity, below newly diagnosed patients, who were below healthy donors.

Regarding time point: cycle 4 day 1 (C4D1), after 5 to 7 weeks of nivolumab. Brentuximab vedotin exposure varied among the patients, all of whom had relapsed after autologous stem cell transplantation. Using immunoSEQ multiplex PCR, the repertoire was profiled, and TCRdb retains in-frame clones only, with some absent. Counted here are around 90,000 clones, 78% occurring once; the ten biggest clones make up just under 9.5%. The receptor was derived from a human donor with classical Hodgkin lymphoma. The sample here was peripheral blood mononuclear cells (PBMCs), taken before the fourth cycle of nivolumab.

The CDR3 reads CASSNAGTGLLEKLFF. The CDR3 coding sequence is TGTGCCAGCAGCAATGCCGGGACAGGGTTGTTAGAAAAACTGTTTTTT. The chain recombines TRBV21-1 with TRBJ1-4; the D call in the table, TRBD1, was not verified against the DNA. TRBV21-1 is an annotated pseudogene. The CDR3 consists of 16 residues.